A single sample gave rise to the 5 T cell receptor beta chains below, sequenced in a study of T cell changes during pregnancy in multiple sclerosis. TCRdb keeps only in-frame clones here, not all; method: immunoSEQ multiplex PCR. In the table there are 30,000 to 45,000 clones, 91% of which are singletons. The material was CD8+ T cells from peripheral blood mononuclear cells, obtained before pregnancy. The receptors shown here come from a female donor with multiple sclerosis, enrolled in a pregnancy study.

Worth noting for this clone: Other nucleotide sequences in the sample specify the same CDR3. The chain couples TRBV4-2 to TRBJ2-7; 9 bases map to TRBD2. The CDR3 has 15 amino acids. CDR1 is LGHNA, CDR2 YNFKEQ, per germline. J lost 1 base, V lost 0 bases, and 1 base had no gene match. CDR3 loop: CASSQDLAGSYEQYF. In DNA form, the CDR3 reads TGTGCCAGCAGCCAAGATCTAGCGGGGTCCTACGAGCAGTACTTC.

With respect to this clone: Other DNA sequences from this sample encode an identical CDR3 as well. The chain uses TRBV19 and TRBJ2-1, with 12 bases identical to TRBD2. V gave up 5 bases and J gave up 4 bases; unmatched junction bases: 3. The CDR3 loop spans 15 amino acids. Germline assignment: CDR1 LNHDA and CDR2 SQIVND (reference sequence). For the CDR3, the DNA is TGTGCCAGTAGTCCCCTAGCGGGAGGGTACAATGAGCAGTTCTTC. Its translation: CASSPLAGGYNEQFF.

This sequence joins TRBV21-1 and TRBJ1-2. TRBV21-1 constitutes a pseudogene. The CDR3 consists of 14 residues. CDR3 DNA sequence: TGTGCCAGCATCACCCGGGGGACTAACTATGGCTACACCTTC. Encoded protein: CASITRGTNYGYTF.

The V and J genes are TRBV13 and TRBJ2-1; 8 nucleotides line up with TRBD2. CDR1 and CDR2 from the germline V gene are PRHDT and FYEKMQ (reference sequence). Trimming removed 1 base from V and 7 bases from J; junction bases left unmatched: 9. The CDR3 extends over 16 amino acids. The CDR3 loop reads CASSLEVTGLGNEQFF. The DNA for the CDR3 is TGTGCCAGCAGCTTAGAGGTCACGGGACTAGGGAATGAGCAGTTCTTC.

V is TRBV6-1 and J is TRBJ2-7, with a weak D call TRBD2 (5 bases). V was clipped by 7 bases and J by 6 bases, with 19 bases between them. The germline gives CDR1 MNHNS, CDR2 SASEGT. This CDR3 has 14 residues. DNA for the CDR3: TGTGCCAGCAATCTTGACGGTAATGGAGGCGAGCAGTACTTC. This translates into CASNLDGNGGEQYF.